The 6 T cell receptor beta chains below come from one sample, sequenced in a study of HIV-infected patients and healthy controls (TCRdb year 2014). Whole blood was used without fractionating the cells, so the repertoire represented all peripheral T cells without sorting. The library was built by means of 5' RACE. TCRdb shows the sequencer as Illumina MiSeq. SuperScript III was used to reverse transcribe 500 ng RNA with primers targeting the alpha and beta constant regions. Separate libraries for the alpha and beta chains were generated through chain-specific third strand synthesis that incorporated multiplexing indices. Starting from the raw public reads, TCRdb applied fastp trimming at Q25, assembled clones with MiXCR and retained in-frame beta chains. Rows matching on CDR3 protein sequence are summarized as one entry with the most common DNA and genes. This sample has some 19,000 distinct CDR3 sequences in its table, and around 9.3% of those were observed once. The ten most abundant clones make up around 2.5% of the sample.

The sample taken for sequencing was blood. The receptors originated from an adult in good health.

By sample fraction, this clonotype is medium-sized (0.01 to 0.1%). V and J are TRBV4-3 and TRBJ2-3; the D gene is possibly TRBD2 (5 bases). The CDR3 runs 13 residues. CDR1 and CDR2 from the germline V gene are LGHNA and YSLEER. V lost 3 bases and J 2 bases, leaving 6 bases between the germline ends. Written as DNA, the CDR3 is TGCGCCAGCAGCCAGGGAGTCACAGATACGCAGTATTTT. Protein product: CASSQGVTDTQYF.

This clonotype was seen a few times. V and J are TRBV7-2 and TRBJ1-6; 7 positions match TRBD1. The length of the CDR3 is 15 residues. Trimming at V came to 2 bases and at J to 7 bases, leaving 5 bases not matched to a gene. CDR1 is SGHTA and CDR2 is FQGNSA in the germline V gene. CDR3 in DNA: TGTGCCAGCAGCTTATGGCAGGGGGTCAATTCACCCCTCCACTTT. Its translation is CASSLWQGVNSPLHF.

This clonotype was observed many times. The chain couples TRBV15 to TRBJ2-6; D possibly corresponds to TRBD2 (5 bases). V lost 6 bases and J 0 bases, leaving 9 bases between the germline ends. This CDR3 is 15 amino acids long. Germline assignment: CDR1 LNHNV and CDR2 YYDKDF (reference sequence). The CDR3: CATSPGNSGANVLTF. DNA for the CDR3: TGTGCCACCAGTCCCGGGAACTCTGGGGCCAACGTCCTGACTTTC.

This clonotype has ten or more counts. The chain employs TRBV5-6 and TRBJ1-5; D is unresolved. CDR3 length: 12 residues. The germline V gene has CDR1 SGHDT and CDR2 YYEEEE. V gave up 0 bases and J gave up 4 bases, with 2 bases separating them. The DNA of the CDR3 is TGTGCCAGCAGCTTGGGGAATCAGCCCCAGCATTTT. This gives the protein CASSLGNQPQHF.

The table lists this clonotype with many counts. The chain combines TRBV6-2 or TRBV6-3 with TRBJ1-2; the D gene is possibly TRBD1 (6 bases). The V gene lost 4 bases and the J gene lost 9 bases, with 15 bases spanning the gap. In germline, CDR1 is MNHEY, CDR2 SVGEGT. This CDR3 region has 13 residues. CDR3: CASSSLTGFRYTF. CDR3 nucleotides: TGTGCCAGCAGTTCCCTGACAGGTTTTCGCTACACCTTC.

The sample holds many counts of this clonotype. The gene calls are TRBV5-1 and TRBJ2-5, with TRBD1 as a possible D gene (6 bases). Germline loops: CDR1 SGHRS, CDR2 YFSETQ. CDR3 size: 14 residues. V lost 4 bases and J 1 base, leaving 11 bases between the germline ends. This CDR3 reads CASSLRTAQETQYF. The CDR3 DNA reads TGCGCCAGCAGCCTCCGGACAGCCCAAGAGACCCAGTACTTC.